The next 27 T cell receptor beta chains were all read from a single sample in a study of shared clonotypes between healthy human individuals. Naive-designated CD8 cells lacked CD45RO, were positively enriched for CCR7, and omitted terminally differentiated effector memory CD45RA+ cells. Assay used: immunoSEQ multiplex PCR; TCRdb lists only in-frame clones, some missing. The sample contains millions of clones, about 95% of which appear only once. The sequenced sample was naive CD8+ T cells sorted from blood. All receptors derive from a man in his late teens or twenties in good health.

The CDR3 sequence is CASSLPHLDEQYF. DNA of the CDR3: TGTGCCAGCAGCTTACCACATTTAGACGAGCAGTACTTC. The V gene is TRBV11-2, the J gene TRBJ2-7; D remains ambiguous. Germline V gene lookup returns CDR1 SGHAT and CDR2 FQNNGV. Trimming removed 2 bases from V and 5 bases from J, with 10 bases in between. This CDR3 contains 13 residues.

This clone was counted only a few times. Within the sample, other DNA sequences also encode this same CDR3. J is TRBJ1-1 and V is TRBV6-4; 8 bases are a match to TRBD1. The CDR3 consists of 13 residues. Germline V gene data show CDR1 as MRHNA and CDR2 as SNTAGT. J was trimmed by 3 bases and V by 3 bases; bases with no gene match: 0. CDR3 bases: TGTGCCAGCAGTGAACAGGGGGACACTGAAGCTTTCTTT. Translating gives CASSEQGDTEAFF.

The chain couples TRBV10-2 to TRBJ2-1; 9 bases map to TRBD2. The CDR3 contains 15 residues. The V gene's germline CDR1 is WSHSY and CDR2 SAAADI. V lost 5 bases and J lost 2; bases outside the gene matches: 4. DNA of the CDR3: TGCGCCAGCAGTCCTAGCGGGGTTACCTACAATGAGCAGTTCTTC. The encoded protein is CASSPSGVTYNEQFF.

The gene calls are TRBV28 and TRBJ1-3; 11 bases agree with TRBD1. CDR1 is MDHEN, CDR2 SYDVKM, per germline. This CDR3 is built from 15 residues. Trimming at V came to 6 bases and at J to 3 bases, leaving 4 bases not matched to a gene. The CDR3 reads CASSWDRGYGNTIYF. CDR3 in DNA: TGTGCCAGCAGCTGGGACAGGGGGTATGGAAACACCATATATTTT.

The J gene is TRBJ2-1, the V gene TRBV27; 9 bases agree with TRBD2. The germline V gene has CDR1 MNHEY and CDR2 SMNVEV (reference sequence). V shed 1 base and J 2 bases; nucleotides not matched to a gene: 3. The CDR3 runs 16 residues. CDR3 in DNA: TGTGCCAGCAGTTTATTCCCTAGCGGGACCTACAATGAGCAGTTCTTC. Amino acid sequence: CASSLFPSGTYNEQFF.

This rearrangement joins TRBV27 to TRBJ2-7; the D gene is possibly TRBD1 (6 bases). V dropped 6 bases and J dropped 4 bases, with 19 bases sitting between them. The CDR3 loop spans 15 amino acids. Per the germline V gene, CDR1 is MNHEY and CDR2 is SMNVEV (reference sequence). CDR3 DNA: TGTGCCAGCAGGTACCGGGACAAGTCCTCTTACGAGCAGTACTTC. It is translated as CASRYRDKSSYEQYF.

This chain connects TRBV6-4 to TRBJ2-4, with D perhaps matching TRBD1 (6 bases). The CDR3 sequence is 15 residues long. Germline CDR1 and CDR2: MRHNA and SNTAGT. The DNA for the CDR3 is TGTGCAATCAACCCAGGGGAGAATGACAAAAACATTCAGTACTTC. This sequence encodes CAINPGENDKNIQYF.

This clone has just one count. The genes are TRBV27 and TRBJ2-7; either TRBD1 or TRBD2 may fit D (5 bases each). The CDR3 runs to 18 residues. CDR1 MNHEY and CDR2 SMNVEV come from the germline V gene (reference sequence). Trimming took off 2 bases at V and 0 bases at J, with 20 bases between the two ends. CDR3 sequence reads: CASSLPQGLRGDSYEQYF. The CDR3 DNA reads as TGTGCCAGCAGTTTACCGCAGGGTTTAAGGGGAGACTCCTACGAGCAGTACTTC.

The chain recombines TRBV10-2 with TRBJ2-1; D uncertain. The V and J ends lost 5 bases and 8 bases respectively, with 7 bases between them. There are 11 residues in the CDR3. Per germline, CDR1 WSHSY and CDR2 SAAADI. The chain's CDR3 is CASSFRDEQFF. In nucleotides, the CDR3 is TGCGCCAGCAGTTTTAGGGATGAGCAGTTCTTC.

The chain combines TRBV18 with TRBJ1-3, with no clear D. V gave up 4 bases and J gave up 0 bases, with 10 bases separating them. The CDR3 consists of 15 residues. CDR1 is KGHSH, CDR2 LQKENI, per germline. The CDR3 is CASSLGKSSGNTIYF. The CDR3 nucleotides read TGTGCCAGCTCACTCGGAAAGAGCTCTGGAAACACCATATATTTT.

CDR3 sequence (DNA): TGTGCCAGCAGTTTAGTGTTAGGGGGCGTAAGCCACGAGCAGTACTTC. This gives the protein CASSLVLGGVSHEQYF. The chain is built from TRBV27 and TRBJ2-7, with 7 bases aligning to TRBD1. This CDR3 comprises 16 residues. Unmatched junction bases numbered 12, after V lost 2 bases and J lost 5 bases. Germline V gene data show CDR1 as MNHEY and CDR2 as SMNVEV (reference sequence).

Concerning this clone itself: The junction departs from germline at one end; a sequencing error may be responsible. V is TRBV5-4 and J is TRBJ1-1, with D uncertain. CDR3 length: 16 residues. In germline, CDR1 is SGHNT, CDR2 YYREEE (reference sequence). CDR3 protein: CASSLDGFNDYTEAFF. The CDR3 nucleotides are TGTGCCAGCAGTTTGGACGGATTTAATGACTACACTGAAGCTTTCTTT.

The CDR3 reads CASSQLMGQGDTEAFF. The CDR3 DNA sequence: TGCGCCAGCAGCCAACTTATGGGACAGGGGGACACTGAAGCTTTCTTT. The V and J genes are TRBV4-1 and TRBJ1-1; 11 bases fit TRBD1. Trimming cost V 2 bases and J 3 bases; bases outside gene matches: 5. The CDR3 spans 16 residues. Germline V gives CDR1 MGHRA, CDR2 YSYEKL.

The rearrangement uses TRBV7-9 and TRBJ2-2; 7 bases map to TRBD1. Looked up from germline, CDR1 is SEHNR and CDR2 is FQNEAQ (reference sequence). The V gene end was trimmed by 2 bases and the J gene end by 3 bases; junction bases not matched to a gene: 6. CDR3 size: 16 residues. The CDR3 bases are TGTGCCAGCAGCTTAAGGCGTCAGGGGGACACCGGGGAGCTGTTTTTT. Its translation is CASSLRRQGDTGELFF.

This chain links TRBV28 with TRBJ2-7; TRBD2 matches 8 bases. This CDR3 spans 15 amino acids. CDR1 and CDR2 (germline): MDHEN, SYDVKM. V gave up 5 bases and J gave up 0 bases; unmatched junction bases: 6. CDR3 amino acids: CASSVSGESSYEQYF. The CDR3 DNA reads as TGTGCCAGCAGTGTTAGCGGGGAGAGCTCCTACGAGCAGTACTTC.

The rearrangement joins TRBV12-5 to TRBJ2-1; 9 bases are shared with TRBD1. The ends lost 5 bases at V and 8 bases at J; junction bases unmatched: 13. This CDR3 is built from 16 residues. Germline V gene lookup returns CDR1 LGHNT and CDR2 FRNRAP. The CDR3 protein is CASGEDATGGVDEQFF. The CDR3 DNA reads as TGTGCTAGTGGTGAAGACGCGACAGGGGGTGTCGATGAGCAGTTCTTC.

In its sample, this clone was seen once. V is TRBV4-3 and J is TRBJ1-2; D perhaps matches TRBD1 (6 bases). The CDR3 totals 16 residues. Trimming cost V 0 bases and J 1 base, with 12 bases left between them. Per the germline V gene, CDR1 is LGHNA and CDR2 is YSLEER. CDR3 sequence: CASSQDPGQFNYGYTF. CDR3 bases: TGCGCCAGCAGCCAAGATCCAGGACAGTTTAACTATGGCTACACCTTC.

V gene TRBV6-1 combines with J gene TRBJ2-1, with a weak D call TRBD1 (6 bases). The CDR3 extends over 15 amino acids. The V and J ends lost 3 bases and 4 bases respectively, with 13 bases between them. The germline gives CDR1 MNHNS, CDR2 SASEGT. Here the CDR3 reads CASSEDRFLYNEQFF. The CDR3 DNA is TGTGCCAGCAGTGAGGACAGATTCTTATACAATGAGCAGTTCTTC.

The chain is built from TRBV11-2 and TRBJ2-3; D might be TRBD1 or TRBD2, each matching 5 bases. CDR1 is SGHAT and CDR2 is FQNNGV in the germline V gene. V gave up 5 bases and J gave up 2 bases, with 11 bases separating them. The CDR3 is 14 residues long. The CDR3 sequence: CASSPTGPTDTQYF. Here the CDR3 DNA reads TGTGCCAGCAGCCCTACGGGGCCCACAGATACGCAGTATTTT.

The chain's CDR3 is CASSQRILQQGAFLGANVLTF. The CDR3 DNA follows: TGCGCCAGCAGCCAACGAATACTCCAACAGGGGGCGTTTCTGGGGGCCAACGTCCTGACTTTC. V is TRBV4-1 and J is TRBJ2-6; TRBD1 matches at 9 bases. With V trimmed by 2 bases and J by 4 bases, 18 bases remained unmatched. CDR1 is MGHRA, CDR2 YSYEKL, per germline. This CDR3 is 21 amino acids long.

The chain links TRBV27 to TRBJ2-7; 10 nucleotides match TRBD1. CDR3 length: 16 residues. Losses at the gene ends were 4 bases for V and 2 bases for J; bases not matched to a gene: 8. Germline loops: CDR1 MNHEY, CDR2 SMNVEV (reference sequence). In DNA form, the CDR3 reads TGTGCCAGCAGTTCCTCCCCCGGGACAGGGGCCTACGAGCAGTACTTC. Its translation: CASSSSPGTGAYEQYF.

This clone occurred once. The chain recombines TRBV19 with TRBJ2-1, with a weak D call TRBD2 (5 bases). Between the trimmed V and J ends, which lost 6 bases and 10 bases, there was a span of 16 bases. Germline lookup yields CDR1 LNHDA and CDR2 SQIVND (reference sequence). This CDR3 is 13 amino acids long. In nucleotides, the CDR3 is TGTGCCAGTAGCGCAGGTCTCGACTACGAGCAGTTCTTC. Protein: CASSAGLDYEQFF.

In this sample, this clone turned up once. DNA of the CDR3: TGTGCCAGCAGCTTAGTGGCAGGCGGTGAGAACACTGAAGCTTTCTTT. Translating it yields CASSLVAGGENTEAFF. The rearrangement links TRBV7-2 to TRBJ1-1; no reliable D call. This CDR3 comprises 16 residues. The V end lost 1 base, the J end lost 1 base, and 13 bases lay between the germline ends. Looked up from germline, CDR1 is SGHTA and CDR2 is FQGNSA. Drawing the rest from reference TRBV7-2 and TRBJ1-1, the complete variable domain is GAGVSQSPSNKVTEKGKDVELRCDPISGHTALYWYRQSLGQGLEFLIYFQGNSAPDKSGLPSDRFSAERTGGSVSTLTIQRTQQEDSAVYLCASSLVAGGENTEAFFGQGTRLTVV.

This chain joins TRBV6-5 and TRBJ1-2; the D gene is possibly TRBD1 (5 bases). Germline V gene sequence: CDR1 MNHEY, CDR2 SVGAGI. This CDR3 is 16 amino acids long. V lost 2 bases and J 1 base, leaving 14 bases between the germline ends. CDR3 amino acids: CASSYTGPGNNYGYTF. The CDR3 region has the DNA TGTGCCAGCAGTTACACGGGGCCGGGAAATAACTATGGCTACACCTTC.

Notes on this clone: A read error may produce the germline difference seen at one junction end. V and J are TRBV7-7 and TRBJ2-2, with TRBD1 identical over 9 bases. Germline V gene lookup returns CDR1 SSHAT and CDR2 FNYEAQ (reference sequence). The CDR3 is 15 residues long. The CDR3 DNA follows: TGTGCTAGCAGCTTGGTACAGGGGGCTGTCGGGGAGCTGTTTTTT. Protein: CASSLVQGAVGELFF.

This clone was detected once. The chain couples TRBV7-2 to TRBJ2-5, with 8 positions matching TRBD2. V was pared by 5 bases and J by 5 bases, with 7 bases of the junction left unmatched. The CDR3 consists of 14 residues. The V gene's germline CDR1 is SGHTA and CDR2 FQGNSA. For the CDR3, the DNA is TGTGCCAGCAGCGGTGGCGGGGGGATGGAGACCCAGTACTTC. Residues: CASSGGGGMETQYF.

This sequence joins TRBV30 and TRBJ2-7, with D uncertain. Germline CDR1 reads GTSNPN; CDR2 reads SVGIG (reference sequence). V lost 4 bases, J lost 2 bases, and 12 bases lay in between. The length of the CDR3 is 13 residues. CDR3 sequence reads: CAWTAEPTYEQYF. The CDR3 coding sequence is TGTGCCTGGACGGCGGAGCCGACCTACGAGCAGTACTTC.